What follows are 26 T cell receptor beta chains derived from one specimen sequenced in a study of early stage breast cancer tumors. Sequencing used immunoSEQ multiplex PCR; TCRdb keeps in-frame clones, though not all of them. Of 50,000 or so clones in the sample, approximately 80% are singletons; the top ten hold under 1.5%. Sequenced: blood. The source is a person aged 45-60 years with breast cancer.

The chain employs TRBV7-9 and TRBJ2-7; D remains unclear. Germline CDR1 and CDR2: SEHNR and FQNEAQ (reference sequence). V was trimmed by 1 base and J by 3 bases, leaving 4 bases between them. CDR3 length equals 12 residues. DNA for the CDR3: TGTGCCAGCAGCTTAGGGAGCTACGAGCAGTACTTC. This gives the protein CASSLGSYEQYF.

The chain combines TRBV6-5 with TRBJ2-7; the match to TRBD1 covers 9 bases. The CDR3 loop spans 15 amino acids. CDR1 is MNHEY and CDR2 is SVGAGI in the germline V gene. With V trimmed by 7 bases and J by 1 base, 8 bases remained unmatched. The CDR3 here is CASNQQGASSYEQYF. The CDR3 DNA is TGTGCCAGCAATCAACAGGGGGCTAGTTCCTACGAGCAGTACTTC.

DNA for the CDR3: TGTGCCAGCAGCCCAGACAGGGTTAGCAATCAGCCCCAGCATTTT. Amino acids: CASSPDRVSNQPQHF. This chain connects TRBV6-6 to TRBJ1-5, with 7 bases fitting TRBD1. The junction had 5 bases not matched to a gene; V was cut back by 6 bases and J by 0 bases. This CDR3 has 15 amino acids. Germline assignment: CDR1 MNHNY and CDR2 SVGAGI (reference sequence).

The chain employs TRBV19 and TRBJ2-7; D is possibly TRBD2 (6 bases). Germline V lookup: CDR1 LNHDA, CDR2 SQIVND (reference sequence). Trimming pared 4 bases from V and 3 bases from J, leaving 16 bases between. This CDR3 contains 15 residues. CDR3 sequence reads: CASSTGLRAHYEQYF. The DNA of the CDR3 is TGTGCCAGTAGTACGGGACTCAGGGCCCACTACGAGCAGTACTTC. The variable domain in full, completed from reference TRBV19 and TRBJ2-7, reads DGGITQSPKYLFRKEGQNVTLSCEQNLNHDAMYWYRQDPGQGLRLIYYSQIVNDFQKGDIAEGYSVSREKKESFPLTVTSAQKNPTAFYLCASSTGLRAHYEQYFGPGTRLTVT.

This clone has only a few counts. V is TRBV18 and J is TRBJ2-7, with D hard to call. The V gene lost 1 base and the J gene lost 4 bases, with 14 bases spanning the gap. Germline assignment: CDR1 KGHSH and CDR2 LQKENI. The CDR3 totals 15 residues. The CDR3 DNA reads as TGTGCCAGCTCACCACAGTCGGACGCCTCGTACGAGCAGTACTTC. Protein sequence: CASSPQSDASYEQYF.

The V and J genes are TRBV27 and TRBJ2-7; 10 bases fit TRBD1. V lost 3 bases and J lost 4; bases outside the gene matches: 21. The germline V gene has CDR1 MNHEY and CDR2 SMNVEV (reference sequence). The CDR3 runs 20 residues. The CDR3 DNA is TGTGCCAGCAGTTTCTCAGGGACATTGTGGGGACAGGGGTTGATATACGAGCAGTACTTC. Protein: CASSFSGTLWGQGLIYEQYF.

This chain connects TRBV9 to TRBJ2-3; 8 bases align to TRBD2. This CDR3 has 15 residues. CDR1 SGDLS and CDR2 YYNGEE come from the germline V gene. V shed 0 bases, J shed 7 bases, and the junction held 7 bases outside the gene matches. The CDR3 here is CASSVDGGGIHTQYF. The CDR3 DNA sequence: TGTGCCAGCAGCGTAGATGGCGGGGGGATCCATACGCAGTATTTT.

V is TRBV7-2 and J is TRBJ1-1; D might be TRBD1 (5 bases). The germline V gene encodes CDR1 SGHTA and CDR2 FQGNSA. Between the trimmed V and J ends, which lost 2 bases and 3 bases, there was a span of 13 bases. The CDR3 contains 15 residues. This CDR3 is CASSLLYQGDTEAFF. The CDR3 bases are TGTGCCAGCAGCTTATTATACCAGGGAGACACTGAAGCTTTCTTT. The complete variable domain, with remaining parts taken from reference TRBV7-2 and TRBJ1-1, reads GAGVSQSPSNKVTEKGKDVELRCDPISGHTALYWYRQSLGQGLEFLIYFQGNSAPDKSGLPSDRFSAERTGGSVSTLTIQRTQQEDSAVYLCASSLLYQGDTEAFFGQGTRLTVV.

The chain couples TRBV6-6 to TRBJ2-7; 7 bases map to TRBD1. The CDR3 covers 14 residues. Germline V gene data show CDR1 as MNHNY and CDR2 as SVGAGI (reference sequence). The V and J ends lost 1 base and 3 bases, in that order; junction bases with no gene match: 3. Written as DNA, the CDR3 is TGTGCCAGCAGTTACTTAGGACAGGACTACGAGCAGTACTTC. Translation gives CASSYLGQDYEQYF.

The chain links TRBV27 to TRBJ2-5, with 10 nucleotides matching TRBD2. V was pared by 2 bases and J by 13 bases, with 10 bases of the junction left unmatched. The CDR3 is made up of 14 amino acids. In germline, CDR1 is MNHEY, CDR2 SMNVEV (reference sequence). The CDR3 sequence: CASSLLAGARQRYF. The CDR3, as DNA: TGTGCCAGCAGTTTACTAGCGGGGGCCAGGCAGCGGTACTTC.

The chain links TRBV5-1 to TRBJ2-3; TRBD1 agrees at 8 bases. CDR3 length: 16 residues. Per germline, CDR1 SGHRS and CDR2 YFSETQ. After removal of 0 bases from V and 4 bases from J, the junction contained 7 bases not matched to a gene. In DNA form, the CDR3 reads TGCGCCAGCAGCTTGGTATTTTCGACAGGGGCAGATACGCAGTATTTT. This gives the protein CASSLVFSTGADTQYF. Combining the CDR3 with reference TRBV5-1 and TRBJ2-3 gives the whole variable domain KAGVTQTPRYLIKTRGQQVTLSCSPISGHRSVSWYQQTPGQGLQFLFEYFSETQRNKGNFPGRFSGRQFSNSRSEMNVSTLELGDSALYLCASSLVFSTGADTQYFGPGTRLTVL.

A single count supports this clone. This chain joins TRBV19 and TRBJ2-6, with TRBD1 as a possible D gene (5 bases). The ends were cut back, 0 bases at V and 4 bases at J, with 10 bases in the middle. From germline, CDR1 is LNHDA and CDR2 SQIVND (reference sequence). The CDR3 has 16 amino acids. Here the CDR3 DNA reads TGTGCCAGTAGTATAGATCCAGGGATGGGGGCCAACGTCCTGACTTTC. This encodes CASSIDPGMGANVLTF.

The J gene is TRBJ2-3, the V gene TRBV4-1; 7 positions agree with TRBD1. The CDR3 loop spans 16 amino acids. V lost 1 base and J lost 10; bases outside the gene matches: 14. Germline V gene sequence: CDR1 MGHRA, CDR2 YSYEKL. CDR3 in amino acids: CASSQGSPERQGSQYF. CDR3 bases: TGCGCCAGCAGCCAAGGATCACCCGAAAGACAGGGTTCGCAGTATTTT.

This CDR3 reads CASILALGNTGELFF. The DNA for the CDR3 is TGTGCCAGCATTCTAGCCCTGGGGAACACCGGGGAGCTGTTTTTT. This chain connects TRBV6-1 to TRBJ2-2; possibly TRBD2 for D (5 bases). V gave up 7 bases and J gave up 1 base, with 13 bases separating them. The CDR3 consists of 15 residues. Germline loops: CDR1 MNHNS, CDR2 SASEGT.

This clone was picked up a small number of times. This chain uses TRBV19 with TRBJ1-5, with a possible D match to TRBD1 (6 bases). The CDR3 runs 12 residues. The germline V gene encodes CDR1 LNHDA and CDR2 SQIVND (reference sequence). Between the trimmed V and J ends, which lost 5 bases and 11 bases, there was a span of 13 bases. This CDR3 reads CASSLRPGAQHF. CDR3 nucleotide sequence: TGTGCCAGTAGTCTACGACCAGGGGCCCAGCATTTT.

This chain joins TRBV27 and TRBJ2-2; 7 positions match TRBD1. This CDR3 contains 17 residues. V shed 5 bases, J shed 0 bases, and the junction held 9 bases outside the gene matches. Germline CDR1 and CDR2: MNHEY and SMNVEV (reference sequence). The CDR3 DNA sequence: TGTGCCAGCAGTCCCCTGGCCGGGACAGCGAACACCGGGGAGCTGTTTTTT. Translated: CASSPLAGTANTGELFF.

The V call is TRBV5-1, the J call TRBJ2-2; TRBD1 might be the D (5 bases). In germline, CDR1 is SGHRS, CDR2 YFSETQ. V lost 1 base and J 6 bases, leaving 13 bases between the germline ends. The CDR3 contains 15 residues. The CDR3 DNA follows: TGCGCCAGCAGCTTGACAGGTGGTAATCCCGGGGAGCTGTTTTTT. Its protein product is CASSLTGGNPGELFF.

The chain combines TRBV27 with TRBJ2-1, with TRBD2 as a possible D gene (5 bases). V was shortened by 3 bases and J by 8 bases, with 11 bases between the two germline ends. The CDR3 is made up of 13 amino acids. Germline V gene sequence: CDR1 MNHEY, CDR2 SMNVEV (reference sequence). Here the CDR3 reads CASSFKAGDEQFF. CDR3 DNA sequence: TGTGCCAGCAGTTTTAAGGCCGGGGATGAGCAGTTCTTC.

The J gene is TRBJ2-1, the V gene TRBV10-3; D not certain. V was shortened by 3 bases and J by 6 bases, with 9 bases between the two germline ends. The CDR3 runs 13 residues. CDR1 is ENHRY, CDR2 SYGVKD, per germline. The CDR3 region has the DNA TGTGCCATCAGTGACCCAGAGGCCAATGAGCAGTTCTTC. Translated, it gives CAISDPEANEQFF.

V is TRBV5-1 and J is TRBJ2-7, with 9 nucleotides matching TRBD1. J gave up 5 bases and V 3 bases, and 6 bases lay outside the gene matches. Germline CDR1 is SGHRS and CDR2 is YFSETQ. CDR3 length: 14 amino acids. The CDR3 nucleotides read TGCGCCAGCAGCTCCGACAGGGGGGTGGACGAGCAGTACTTC. The encoded protein is CASSSDRGVDEQYF.

This clone came up once. The chain recombines TRBV2 with TRBJ1-4; D uncertain. The CDR3 has 14 residues. Per the germline V gene, CDR1 is SNHLY and CDR2 is FYNNEI. Trimming stripped 4 bases from V and 8 bases from J, with 14 bases between. The CDR3 bases are TGTGCCAGCAGTGTTGCCCCGGAGGAAGAAAAACTGTTTTTT. It translates to CASSVAPEEEKLFF.

V is TRBV7-6 and J is TRBJ1-2; 7 nucleotides line up with TRBD1. The V segment lost 0 bases and the J segment 4 bases; nucleotides outside the gene matches: 11. The CDR3 length is 17 residues. The germline gives CDR1 SGHVS, CDR2 FNYEAQ. This CDR3 is CASSLALGQEPVYGYTF. The CDR3 DNA reads as TGTGCCAGCAGCTTAGCGCTAGGACAGGAGCCCGTCTATGGCTACACCTTC.

This chain uses TRBV4-1 with TRBJ2-1; D call uncertain. The germline V gene encodes CDR1 MGHRA and CDR2 YSYEKL. Trimming took off 0 bases at V and 7 bases at J, with 16 bases between the two ends. CDR3 length: 16 residues. The CDR3 spells CASSQDRGYSNNEQFF. The CDR3 bases are TGCGCCAGCAGCCAAGATAGAGGATACTCCAATAATGAGCAGTTCTTC.

The V call is TRBV18, the J call TRBJ2-1, with 10 positions matching TRBD1. Germline V gives CDR1 KGHSH, CDR2 LQKENI. The CDR3 spans 14 residues. With V trimmed by 2 bases and J by 15 bases, 10 bases remained unmatched. The CDR3 sequence: CASSPAPGQGVWFF. CDR3 coding DNA: TGTGCCAGCTCACCAGCGCCAGGACAGGGGGTTTGGTTCTTC.

This clone was counted between two and nine times. The gene calls are TRBV29-1 and TRBJ2-5, with 7 bases matching TRBD2. The CDR3 has 16 residues. The trim removed 6 bases at V and 6 bases at J, leaving 19 bases unmatched. CDR1 SQVTM and CDR2 ANQGSEA come from the germline V gene. This chain's CDR3 is CSVPSPSGGQIQTQYF. CDR3 DNA: TGCAGCGTGCCCTCCCCTAGCGGCGGGCAAATTCAGACCCAGTACTTC.

This clone has a single count. The genes are TRBV7-9 and TRBJ2-1, with 9 bases matching TRBD1. CDR3 length equals 16 residues. V was pared by 1 base and J by 4 bases, with 5 bases of the junction left unmatched. Germline CDR1 SEHNR, CDR2 FQNEAQ (reference sequence). The CDR3 nucleotides read TGTGCCAGCAGCTTAGGTCCGACAGGGGGGTACAATGAGCAGTTCTTC. Translation gives CASSLGPTGGYNEQFF.